The 25 T cell receptor beta chains presented below share a single source sample, sequenced in a study of T cell responses to AZD1222 COVID-19 vaccine. Clones were sequenced by immunoSEQ multiplex PCR, and TCRdb holds only the in-frame ones, with some missing. The table has 150,000 to 200,000 clones, around nine tenths seen once; the top ten hold 1.5% to 2%. The input for sequencing was peripheral blood, taken on day 0 of AZD1222 vaccination. These receptors originate from an adult in good health.

The V gene is TRBV10-3, the J gene TRBJ1-5; TRBD1 might be the D (6 bases). Germline V gene data show CDR1 as ENHRY and CDR2 as SYGVKD. V was clipped by 5 bases and J by 0 bases, with 11 bases between them. The CDR3 runs 15 residues. In DNA, the CDR3 is TGTGCCATCAGTCAGGGGATCAATAGCAATCAGCCCCAGCATTTT. It translates to CAISQGINSNQPQHF.

This clone was picked up one time. The rearrangement joins TRBV7-9 to TRBJ1-2, with D perhaps TRBD1 (6 bases). This CDR3 comprises 16 residues. The germline V and J ends were trimmed by 5 bases and 6 bases, with 22 bases remaining between them. Germline CDR1 and CDR2: SEHNR and FQNEAQ (reference sequence). CDR3 region: CASSPHTGRSSNGYTF. CDR3 in DNA: TGTGCCAGCAGCCCCCATACAGGGAGATCGAGTAATGGCTACACCTTC.

J is TRBJ2-2 and V is TRBV3-1 (or the pseudogene TRBV3-2); 8 positions match TRBD1. Germline CDR1 and CDR2: LGHDT and YNNKEL (reference sequence). This CDR3 is 14 amino acids long. With V trimmed by 4 bases and J by 7 bases, 5 bases remained unmatched. This CDR3 reads CASSPRQGFGELFF. The CDR3, as DNA: TGTGCCAGCAGCCCTAGACAGGGGTTCGGGGAGCTGTTTTTT.

V usage is TRBV28 and J usage is TRBJ1-2, with D uncertain. This CDR3 has 13 residues. Germline V gene data show CDR1 as MDHEN and CDR2 as SYDVKM. The V gene lost 3 bases and the J gene lost 1 base, with 6 bases spanning the gap. CDR3 loop: CASSLGFNYGYTF. The CDR3 region has the DNA TGTGCCAGCAGTTTGGGGTTTAACTATGGCTACACCTTC.

The chain uses TRBV28 and TRBJ1-1, with no clear D. The CDR3 spans 15 residues. Trimming removed 3 bases at V and 3 bases at J, with 14 bases between. CDR1 and CDR2 (germline): MDHEN, SYDVKM. DNA of the CDR3: TGTGCCAGCAGTTTGCACTTGGGAAAATACACTGAAGCTTTCTTT. Translation: CASSLHLGKYTEAFF.

V is TRBV6-5 and J is TRBJ1-1; D remains ambiguous. Germline V gene data show CDR1 as MNHEY and CDR2 as SVGAGI. The V end was cut by 6 bases, the J end by 0 bases, with 8 bases between. This CDR3 contains 13 residues. The DNA of the CDR3 is TGTGCCAGCAGCCTACACCTGAACACTGAAGCTTTCTTT. Translated, it gives CASSLHLNTEAFF.

This clone was observed a single time. The V call is TRBV28, the J call TRBJ1-2; D is ambiguous. CDR1 and CDR2 from the germline V gene are MDHEN and SYDVKM. V was clipped by 5 bases and J by 2 bases, with 12 bases between them. This CDR3 has 14 amino acids. CDR3 sequence (DNA): TGTGCCAGCAGTACTTTGACAATCAACTATGGCTACACCTTC. Translated, it gives CASSTLTINYGYTF.

A few counts support this clone. This chain uses TRBV6-4 with TRBJ2-3; TRBD2 matches at 8 bases. Trimming at V came to 3 bases and at J to 4 bases, leaving 6 bases not matched to a gene. CDR3 length: 15 amino acids. Germline V gene lookup returns CDR1 MRHNA and CDR2 SNTAGT. The CDR3 loop is CASSDGSGNADTQYF. The CDR3 nucleotides read TGTGCCAGCAGTGATGGTAGCGGGAACGCAGATACGCAGTATTTT.

This clone showed up just once. The V and J genes are TRBV7-3 and TRBJ1-6; unclear D gene. Trimming shortened V by 2 bases and J by 6 bases, and 11 bases separated the two germline ends. From germline, CDR1 is SGHTA and CDR2 FQGTGA. CDR3 length: 15 residues. In DNA, the CDR3 is TGTGCCAGCAGCTTAGGGCCGGGCCTTAATTCACCCCTCCACTTT. Translating gives CASSLGPGLNSPLHF. Based on the CDR3 plus reference TRBV7-3 and TRBJ1-6, the full variable domain is GAGVSQTPSNKVTEKGKYVELRCDPISGHTALYWYRQSLGQGPEFLIYFQGTGAADDSGLPNDRFFAVRPEGSVSTLKIQRTERGDSAVYLCASSLGPGLNSPLHFGNGTRLTVT.

The CDR3 nucleotides read TGTGCCAGCAGCCGAGACGGGCGTCGGTCACCCCTCCACTTT. It encodes CASSRDGRRSPLHF. The chain couples TRBV7-3 to TRBJ1-6, with no clear D. Trimming stripped 5 bases from V and 10 bases from J, with 15 bases between. The CDR3 contains 14 residues. CDR1 and CDR2 (germline): SGHTA, FQGTGA.

V gene TRBV2 combines with J gene TRBJ1-6; D unresolved. Trimming stripped 3 bases from V and 11 bases from J, with 5 bases between. CDR3 length: 11 residues. Germline CDR1 is SNHLY and CDR2 is FYNNEI. The CDR3 loop reads CASSDGTPLHF. In DNA, the CDR3 is TGTGCCAGCAGTGACGGGACACCCCTCCACTTT.

The chain is built from TRBV9 and TRBJ2-5; the D gene could be TRBD1 or TRBD2 (6 bases each). V lost 4 bases and J lost 2, with 12 bases in between. The germline V gene has CDR1 SGDLS and CDR2 YYNGEE. The CDR3 runs to 14 residues. Written as DNA, the CDR3 is TGTGCCAGCAGCCCTCGGGGGCTTCAAGAGACCCAGTACTTC. This sequence encodes CASSPRGLQETQYF.

The chain carries TRBV19 and TRBJ2-1; weak D call: TRBD1 (5 bases). Germline V CDR1 and CDR2: LNHDA, SQIVND (reference sequence). CDR3 length: 16 residues. The V gene lost 4 bases and the J gene lost 0 bases, with 13 bases spanning the gap. The CDR3 coding sequence is TGTGCCAGTAGTAAGACAGCCCAAAGCTCCTACAATGAGCAGTTCTTC. This codes for CASSKTAQSSYNEQFF.

This clone was detected only once. The rearrangement uses TRBV12-5 and TRBJ2-3; 13 bases are shared with TRBD2. V lost 3 bases, J lost 4 bases, and 7 bases stayed unmatched. Germline CDR1 reads LGHNT; CDR2 reads FRNRAP. The CDR3 has 17 residues. The CDR3 spells CASGLATSGRAPDTQYF. CDR3 in DNA: TGTGCTAGTGGTTTAGCAACTAGCGGGAGGGCCCCAGATACGCAGTATTTT. The full variable domain, its missing parts supplied by reference TRBV12-5 and TRBJ2-3, is DARVTQTPRHKVTEMGQEVTMRCQPILGHNTVFWYRQTMMQGLELLAYFRNRAPLDDSGMPKDRFSAEMPDATLATLKIQPSEPRDSAVYFCASGLATSGRAPDTQYFGPGTRLTVL.

The rearrangement uses TRBV10-1 and TRBJ2-1, with 10 bases fitting TRBD2. This CDR3 contains 15 residues. J gave up 7 bases and V 5 bases, and 8 bases lay outside the gene matches. Germline V CDR1 and CDR2: WNHNN, SYGVQD (reference sequence). The CDR3 region is CASSQTSGDRNEQFF. The CDR3 DNA sequence: TGCGCCAGCAGTCAAACTAGCGGGGATAGGAATGAGCAGTTCTTC.

V is TRBV27 and J is TRBJ1-6, with 9 bases lining up with TRBD1. The germline V gene has CDR1 MNHEY and CDR2 SMNVEV (reference sequence). The CDR3 totals 14 residues. With 4 bases clipped from V and 7 bases from J, the junction kept 2 bases outside the gene matches. This chain's CDR3 is CASSSGTGNSPLHF. Here the CDR3 DNA reads TGTGCCAGCAGTTCCGGGACAGGGAATTCACCCCTCCACTTT.

This chain connects TRBV5-6 to TRBJ1-6, with D uncertain. Germline CDR1 SGHDT, CDR2 YYEEEE. The CDR3 runs 15 residues. Trimming took off 0 bases at V and 8 bases at J, with 12 bases between the two ends. Written as DNA, the CDR3 is TGTGCCAGCAGCTTGGACCGGGCTTTGGATTCACCCCTCCACTTT. As protein: CASSLDRALDSPLHF.

This chain connects TRBV9 to TRBJ2-4; D is unclear. The CDR3 runs to 16 residues. CDR1 is SGDLS, CDR2 YYNGEE, per germline. The V gene lost 0 bases and the J gene lost 2 bases, with 12 bases spanning the gap. This chain's CDR3 is CASSVGTQVPKNIQYF. The CDR3 coding sequence is TGTGCCAGCAGCGTAGGCACGCAAGTACCCAAAAACATTCAGTACTTC. Drawing the rest from reference TRBV9 and TRBJ2-4, the complete variable domain is DSGVTQTPKHLITATGQRVTLRCSPRSGDLSVYWYQQSLDQGLQFLIQYYNGEERAKGNILERFSAQQFPDLHSELNLSSLELGDSALYFCASSVGTQVPKNIQYFGAGTRLSVL.

The V and J genes are TRBV4-1 and TRBJ1-1, with 9 bases aligning to TRBD1. J gave up 2 bases and V 5 bases, and 9 bases lay outside the gene matches. This CDR3 comprises 16 residues. Germline lookup yields CDR1 MGHRA and CDR2 YSYEKL. Here the CDR3 DNA reads TGCGCCAGCAGCTTGGGGACAGGGAGTGTCAACACTGAAGCTTTCTTT. It codes for CASSLGTGSVNTEAFF.

V is TRBV5-4 and J is TRBJ2-1, with 7 positions matching TRBD1. The germline V gene encodes CDR1 SGHNT and CDR2 YYREEE (reference sequence). This CDR3 contains 15 residues. J lost 7 bases, V lost 5 bases, and 12 bases had no gene match. Here the CDR3 DNA reads TGTGCCAGCAGACGGGACAGACCTCTTTCGAATGAGCAGTTCTTC. Protein: CASRRDRPLSNEQFF.

The chain is built from TRBV28 and TRBJ2-7; 10 nucleotides align to TRBD1. The ends lost 5 bases at V and 0 bases at J; junction bases unmatched: 7. Germline V lookup: CDR1 MDHEN, CDR2 SYDVKM. The CDR3 is 16 amino acids. The CDR3 DNA sequence: TGTGCCAGCAGTATACGGACAGGGGGATACTCCTACGAGCAGTACTTC. The encoded protein is CASSIRTGGYSYEQYF. The full variable domain, its missing parts supplied by reference TRBV28 and TRBJ2-7, is DVKVTQSSRYLVKRTGEKVFLECVQDMDHENMFWYRQDPGLGLRLIYFSYDVKMKEKGDIPEGYSVSREKKERFSLILESASTNQTSMYLCASSIRTGGYSYEQYFGPGTRLTVT.

The chain couples TRBV6-5 to TRBJ2-5, with no clear D. The CDR3 runs 11 residues. The germline V gene encodes CDR1 MNHEY and CDR2 SVGAGI. Trimming removed 3 bases from V and 5 bases from J, with 4 bases in between. CDR3 in amino acids: CASSYRETQYF. Here the CDR3 DNA reads TGTGCCAGCAGTTATCGCGAGACCCAGTACTTC.

This clone was counted once. This chain links TRBV10-3 with TRBJ1-1; D perhaps matches TRBD1 (5 bases). With 10 bases removed from V and 1 base from J, the gap between germline ends came to 13 bases. The CDR3 runs 13 residues. Germline V gives CDR1 ENHRY, CDR2 SYGVKD. DNA for the CDR3: TGTGCCACCCTGGGGCAGCAGAACACTGAAGCTTTCTTT. Residues: CATLGQQNTEAFF.

This clone was observed once. The V call is TRBV15, the J call TRBJ1-2, with 10 positions matching TRBD1. CDR1 and CDR2 from the germline V gene are LNHNV and YYDKDF (reference sequence). The CDR3 runs to 16 residues. The V segment lost 0 bases and the J segment 6 bases; nucleotides outside the gene matches: 7. This CDR3 reads CATSRDRQGARNGYTF. CDR3 in DNA: TGTGCCACCAGCAGAGATCGACAGGGGGCCAGGAATGGCTACACCTTC.

V usage is TRBV30 and J usage is TRBJ1-6; D not resolved. The CDR3 spans 16 residues. With 2 bases removed from V and 6 bases from J, the gap between germline ends came to 17 bases. CDR1 GTSNPN and CDR2 SVGIG come from the germline V gene (reference sequence). The CDR3 DNA reads as TGTGCCTGGAGTTCGGCAGGAACCCTATTTAATTCACCCCTCCACTTT. This codes for CAWSSAGTLFNSPLHF.